The sequence of this T cell receptor beta chain was determined in a study of beta chain features in type 1 diabetes. Expressed TCRB transcripts were sequenced because the entire RNA isolate underwent reverse transcription. Profiling relied on immunoSEQ multiplex PCR, and the TCRdb table lists in-frame clones only, not all of them. Counted here are some 700,000 clones, 13% occurring once; the ten biggest clones make up less than 0.025%. Comments on this clone: What it binds is not known.

Overall study results and limits: There was a moderate but significant shortening of TCRB CDR3s in all four CD4+ subsets of Type 1 diabetes patients.

This clonotype was obtained from a man in his late teens or twenties with type 1 diabetes. Sequences were obtained from naive CD4+ T cells from blood.

CDR3 coding DNA: TGTGCCAGCAGCGCTGGGACTCAGCTTTGGACAGGGGGCAGCATATATTTT. Residues: CASSAGTQLWTGGSIYF. The gene calls are TRBV7-6 and TRBJ1-3; 11 nucleotides agree with TRBD1. Germline values: CDR1 SGHVS, CDR2 FNYEAQ. CDR3 length: 17 residues. Trimming took 5 bases from V and 12 from J; bases not matched to a gene: 18.